The T cell receptor beta chain described here comes from a study of radiation and T cells in renal cell carcinoma. Overall study: Nephrectomy followed 15 Gy stereotactic body radiation by 4 weeks.

General study results and limits: From baseline, blood top tumor clonotypes peaked at 2 weeks post-radiation. Pretreatment tumor biopsies were lacking, so baseline clonotypes are unknown.

Assay: immunoSEQ multiplex PCR; the TCRdb copy retains only in-frame clones and omits some. The table records 120,000 to 150,000 clones, approximately 87% of them present only once. This clone was seen once. Its antigen is not known. Indicated time point: baseline pretreatment blood. Treatment noted: 15 Gy SBRT to primary tumor, nephrectomy 4 weeks later. After SBRT, blood was collected at 2 and 4 weeks, plus baseline. Germline CDR1 is SGDLS and CDR2 is YYNGEE. The ends were cut back, 4 bases at V and 0 bases at J, with 11 bases in the middle. CDR3 length: 14 residues. The sample was blood, taken from a patient whose treatment included radiotherapy and nephrectomy. This sequence joins TRBV9 and TRBJ2-7; D gene uncertain. The source of this sequence is a woman between 50 and 59 years old with renal cell carcinoma. CDR3 residues: CASSPSSSSYEQYF. DNA for the CDR3: TGTGCCAGCAGCCCCTCGAGCAGCTCCTACGAGCAGTACTTC.